This entry is about one TCR beta chain. Antigen: not known. Produced via immunoSEQ multiplex PCR; TCRdb's table is partial and in-frame only. The sample lists almost 95,000 clones, around 85% occurring once. Germline-derived CDR1 and CDR2 are GTSNPN and SVGIG (reference sequence). V lost 3 bases to trimming and J lost 8 bases; unmatched junction nucleotides: 15. The CDR3 runs 16 residues. This specimen belongs to a study of T cell responses to AZD1222 COVID-19 vaccine. Regarding the study as a whole: Baseline serostatus was positive in only six or seven AZD1222 recipients.

Pooled together were second doses at about 4 or about 12 weeks. This sample comprised peripheral blood, obtained 28 days after the second AZD1222 dose. The receptor was derived from an adult who received the AZD1222 COVID-19 vaccine. This chain uses TRBV30 with TRBJ1-4, with 7 bases identical to TRBD1. The chain's CDR3 is CAWSLGIRDSSEKLFF. The CDR3 DNA sequence: TGTGCCTGGAGCTTGGGGATCAGGGACAGCAGCGAAAAACTGTTTTTT. The full variable domain, completed using reference TRBV30 and TRBJ1-4, is SQTIHQWPATLVQPVGSPLSLECTVEGTSNPNLYWYRQAAGRGLQLLFYSVGIGQISSEVPQNLSASRPQDRQFILSSKKLLLSDSGFYLCAWSLGIRDSSEKLFFGSGTQLSVL.